The 19 T cell receptor beta chains in this list originate from one sample, sequenced in a study of control samples from healthy donors and cancer patients. Assay: immunoSEQ multiplex PCR; the TCRdb copy retains only in-frame clones and omits some. The sample has about 120,000 clones; 75% to 90% are singletons. The material sequenced was PBMCs. These receptor sequences come from a woman between 50 and 59 years old with colorectal cancer.

CDR3 nucleotide sequence: TGTGCCAGTAGTATAGGAGCGGGGGACACCGGGGAGCTGTTTTTT. Its protein product is CASSIGAGDTGELFF. This chain uses TRBV19 with TRBJ2-2; 8 bases are a match to TRBD2. J lost 3 bases, V lost 1 base, and 1 base had no gene match. Per germline, CDR1 LNHDA and CDR2 SQIVND (reference sequence). The CDR3 is 15 amino acids.

This clone was picked up one time. The chain uses TRBV5-1 and TRBJ2-1; 11 nucleotides match TRBD2. Germline loops: CDR1 SGHRS, CDR2 YFSETQ. The CDR3 runs 16 residues. Trimming took 2 bases from V and 7 from J; bases not matched to a gene: 8. The CDR3 nucleotides read TGCGCCAGCAGCTTAATACTAGCGGGAGTAGGTAATGAGCAGTTCTTC. It is translated as CASSLILAGVGNEQFF.

The rearrangement links TRBV21-1 to TRBJ2-6; the DNA was not compared with TRBD1, the D call given in the table. TRBV21-1 is annotated as a pseudogene. The CDR3 length is 19 residues. CDR3 in DNA: TGTGCCAGCAGCACCCAGTCCGGGACAGGGAGCTCTGGGGCCAACGTCCTGACTTTC. Amino acid sequence: CASSTQSGTGSSGANVLTF.

The chain recombines TRBV9 with TRBJ1-4; D is ambiguous. V gave up 2 bases and J gave up 0 bases, with 8 bases separating them. Germline V gene lookup returns CDR1 SGDLS and CDR2 YYNGEE. This CDR3 region has 15 residues. CDR3 nucleotide sequence: TGTGCCAGCAGCGTGGATGACTCAACTAATGAAAAACTGTTTTTT. It is translated as CASSVDDSTNEKLFF. Variable domain in full (rest from reference TRBV9 and TRBJ1-4): DSGVTQTPKHLITATGQRVTLRCSPRSGDLSVYWYQQSLDQGLQFLIQYYNGEERAKGNILERFSAQQFPDLHSELNLSSLELGDSALYFCASSVDDSTNEKLFFGSGTQLSVL.

J is TRBJ2-3 and V is TRBV6-4, with D unclear. Germline V lookup: CDR1 MRHNA, CDR2 SNTAGT. CDR3 size: 12 residues. Trimming left V 8 bases short and J 5 bases short, with 11 bases between. CDR3 loop: CASGQVGDTQYF. The CDR3 DNA follows: TGTGCCAGCGGTCAGGTGGGAGATACGCAGTATTTT.

V is TRBV27 and J is TRBJ1-2, with D perhaps matching TRBD1 (5 bases). Trimming took 0 bases from V and 0 from J, leaving 17 bases between them. Per germline, CDR1 MNHEY and CDR2 SMNVEV (reference sequence). The CDR3 spans 18 residues. Written as DNA, the CDR3 is TGTGCCAGCAGTTTATCAGGGAGATGGGGGGGAGCTAACTATGGCTACACCTTC. It is translated as CASSLSGRWGGANYGYTF.

This clone occurred once. CDR3 DNA sequence: TGTGCCAGCAGCTCCCACCGAAACGGCTACAATGAGCAGTTCTTC. Protein: CASSSHRNGYNEQFF. The gene calls are TRBV7-2 and TRBJ2-1; D is uncertain. The ends were cut back, 4 bases at V and 3 bases at J, with 13 bases in the middle. This CDR3 spans 15 amino acids. The germline V gene has CDR1 SGHTA and CDR2 FQGNSA.

V gene TRBV4-1 combines with J gene TRBJ2-7; D tentatively fits TRBD1 or TRBD2 (5 bases each). Germline V gene sequence: CDR1 MGHRA, CDR2 YSYEKL. Trimming took off 3 bases at V and 2 bases at J, with 17 bases between the two ends. The CDR3 is 16 residues long. The CDR3 here is CASSQPTGLGAYEQYF. CDR3 coding DNA: TGCGCCAGCAGCCAGCCGACGGGGCTGGGGGCCTACGAGCAGTACTTC.

The V call is TRBV7-8, the J call TRBJ1-2; unclear D gene. The CDR3 has 12 amino acids. CDR1 SGHVS and CDR2 FQNEAQ come from the germline V gene. V lost 5 bases and J lost 2, with 6 bases in between. CDR3: CASSVGNYGYTF. As DNA, the CDR3 is TGTGCCAGCAGCGTCGGGAACTATGGCTACACCTTC.

V is TRBV14 and J is TRBJ2-7; D may correspond to TRBD1 or TRBD2 (5 bases each). CDR3 length: 12 residues. Between the trimmed V and J ends, which lost 8 bases and 4 bases, there was a span of 12 bases. Germline V gene lookup returns CDR1 SGHDN and CDR2 FVKESK. CDR3 coding DNA: TGTGCCAGCGGGAGTTGGGGGTACGAGCAGTACTTC. Its translation: CASGSWGYEQYF.

V is TRBV10-3 and J is TRBJ2-7, with a weak D call TRBD1 (6 bases). This CDR3 spans 14 amino acids. With 3 bases removed from V and 0 bases from J, the gap between germline ends came to 9 bases. CDR1 ENHRY and CDR2 SYGVKD come from the germline V gene. Written as DNA, the CDR3 is TGTGCCATCAGTGAAAACAGGGCCTCCTACGAGCAGTACTTC. This encodes CAISENRASYEQYF.

V is TRBV7-9 and J is TRBJ2-5; TRBD1 matches 7 bases. CDR3 size: 14 residues. Germline values: CDR1 SEHNR, CDR2 FQNEAQ (reference sequence). Trimming cost V 5 bases and J 2 bases; bases outside gene matches: 5. The chain's CDR3 is CASSPPQGQETQYF. Here the CDR3 DNA reads TGTGCCAGCAGCCCTCCACAGGGGCAAGAGACCCAGTACTTC. The full variable domain, completed using reference TRBV7-9 and TRBJ2-5, is DTGVSQNPRHKITKRGQNVTFRCDPISEHNRLYWYRQTLGQGPEFLTYFQNEAQLEKSRLLSDRFSAERPKGSFSTLEIQRTEQGDSAMYLCASSPPQGQETQYFGPGTRLLVL.

The chain carries TRBV5-8 and TRBJ1-3, with D unresolved. V shed 0 bases and J shed 0 bases, with 13 bases lying between them. The germline V gene encodes CDR1 SGHTS and CDR2 YDEGEE. The CDR3 extends over 17 amino acids. CDR3 sequence (DNA): TGTGCCAGCAGCTTGGGAGTGAGCAGGATCTCTGGAAACACCATATATTTT. Translation: CASSLGVSRISGNTIYF. Full variable domain (remainder filled in from reference TRBV5-8 and TRBJ1-3): EAGVTQSPTHLIKTRGQQATLRCSPISGHTSVYWYQQALGLGLQFLLWYDEGEERNRGNFPPRFSGRQFPNYSSELNVNALELEDSALYLCASSLGVSRISGNTIYFGEGSWLTVV.

CDR3 loop: CASSLRRTVIQETQYF. CDR3 nucleotide sequence: TGTGCCAGCAGCTTACGTCGGACAGTTATCCAAGAGACCCAGTACTTC. The rearrangement links TRBV5-5 to TRBJ2-5, with a possible D match to TRBD1 (6 bases). V lost 2 bases and J 1 base, leaving 15 bases between the germline ends. This CDR3 comprises 16 residues. Germline V gene sequence: CDR1 SGHKS, CDR2 YYEKEE (reference sequence).

The chain joins TRBV12-3 or TRBV12-4 to TRBJ2-5; 7 bases align to TRBD2. V trimming: 7 bases; J trimming: 5 bases; junction bases outside the gene matches: 7. The CDR3 is made up of 13 amino acids. The CDR3 protein is CASTRRGGETQYF. The CDR3 bases are TGTGCCAGCACCCGCCGCGGGGGTGAGACCCAGTACTTC.

This rearrangement joins TRBV27 to TRBJ2-7; 7 bases agree with TRBD1. This CDR3 region has 14 residues. V dropped 3 bases and J dropped 2; count of bases not matched to a gene: 4. Germline CDR1 and CDR2: MNHEY and SMNVEV (reference sequence). CDR3 residues: CASSLGDSPYEQYF. In DNA form, the CDR3 reads TGTGCCAGCAGTTTGGGGGACAGTCCCTACGAGCAGTACTTC.

This chain joins TRBV2 and TRBJ1-4, with a tentative D call TRBD1 (5 bases). Germline V lookup: CDR1 SNHLY, CDR2 FYNNEI. Trimming stripped 2 bases from V and 7 bases from J, with 11 bases between. The CDR3 totals 14 residues. CDR3 residues: CASSEWAGSEKLFF. The CDR3, as DNA: TGTGCCAGCAGTGAATGGGCAGGGAGTGAAAAACTGTTTTTT.

This clone was counted a single time. The chain carries TRBV7-2 and TRBJ1-2; perhaps TRBD1 as D (6 bases). This CDR3 contains 13 residues. Germline-derived CDR1 and CDR2 are SGHTA and FQGNSA. The V and J ends lost 5 bases and 3 bases respectively, with 10 bases between them. In DNA, the CDR3 is TGTGCCAGCAGCCCAGGGGCAGACTATGGCTACACCTTC. As protein: CASSPGADYGYTF.

This clone has only one observation. In the same sample, other DNA sequences code for this CDR3. The rearrangement uses TRBV7-9 and TRBJ2-5; D is perhaps TRBD2 (5 bases). Per germline, CDR1 SEHNR and CDR2 FQNEAQ (reference sequence). V was pared by 4 bases and J by 2 bases, with 8 bases between. There are 13 residues in the CDR3. The DNA of the CDR3 is TGTGCCAGCAGCTCGAGCGGACAAGAGACCCAGTACTTC. It encodes CASSSSGQETQYF.